Each of the 15 T cell receptor beta chains below was sequenced from the same sample in a study of T cell changes during pregnancy in multiple sclerosis. The method was immunoSEQ multiplex PCR; TCRdb's version includes in-frame clones alone and lacks a portion of them. The sample contains roughly 88,000 clones, roughly 90% of which appear only once. The source material was peripheral blood, sampled in the first trimester of pregnancy. These receptors were collected from a female donor with multiple sclerosis, enrolled in a pregnancy study.

The chain has TRBV27 and TRBJ2-5; D is unresolved. The CDR3 is 13 residues long. Germline V gene data show CDR1 as MNHEY and CDR2 as SMNVEV (reference sequence). V gave up 4 bases and J gave up 1 base, with 7 bases separating them. CDR3 region: CASSSSVQETQYF. CDR3 DNA: TGTGCCAGCAGTTCCTCAGTCCAAGAGACCCAGTACTTC.

The CDR3: CASSPGTGLKYEQYF. CDR3 DNA: TGTGCCAGCAGCCCCGGGACAGGACTAAAATACGAGCAGTACTTC. The chain is built from TRBV7-2 and TRBJ2-7; 8 bases line up with TRBD1. Germline V CDR1 and CDR2: SGHTA, FQGNSA. With 5 bases clipped from V and 4 bases from J, the junction kept 10 bases outside the gene matches. The CDR3 runs to 15 residues.

The chain recombines TRBV18 with TRBJ2-7, with 9 bases that match TRBD1. Germline V lookup: CDR1 KGHSH, CDR2 LQKENI. Trimming at V came to 3 bases and at J to 7 bases, leaving 10 bases not matched to a gene. The CDR3 spans 15 residues. The CDR3 is CASSPWTGASLEQYF. For the CDR3, the DNA is TGTGCCAGCTCACCTTGGACAGGGGCTTCCCTTGAGCAGTACTTC.

The chain couples TRBV6-1 to TRBJ2-3, with unresolved D. This CDR3 comprises 11 residues. Germline CDR1 reads MNHNS; CDR2 reads SASEGT. Between the trimmed V and J ends, which lost 4 bases and 3 bases, there was a span of 2 bases. CDR3 amino acids: CASSATDTQYF. The DNA for the CDR3 is TGTGCCAGCAGTGCAACAGATACGCAGTATTTT.

The chain links TRBV5-7 to TRBJ2-3; TRBD2 matches 13 bases. TRBV5-7 is known as an ORF, though its function is uncertain. Trimming removed 8 bases from V and 8 bases from J; junction bases left unmatched: 11. The CDR3 spans 15 residues. CDR3 protein: CARWSWTSGRCTQYF. The CDR3 DNA reads TGTGCCAGGTGGTCGTGGACTAGCGGGAGATGTACGCAGTATTTT.

V is TRBV29-1 and J is TRBJ1-2, with TRBD1 matching 10 bases. V lost 7 bases, J lost 8 bases, and 4 bases stayed unmatched. Germline loops: CDR1 SQVTM, CDR2 ANQGSEA. The CDR3 consists of 11 residues. CDR3 amino acids: CSGGTGEGYTF. The CDR3 DNA follows: TGCAGCGGCGGGACAGGGGAAGGCTACACCTTC. Full variable domain (remainder filled in from reference TRBV29-1 and TRBJ1-2): SAVISQKPSRDICQRGTSLTIQCQVDSQVTMMFWYRQQPGQSLTLIATANQGSEATYESGFVIDKFPISRPNLTFSTLTVSNMSPEDSSIYLCSGGTGEGYTFGSGTRLTVV.

The rearrangement joins TRBV5-4 to TRBJ2-2, with a weak D call TRBD1 (5 bases). The V end lost 0 bases, the J end lost 7 bases, and 28 bases lay between the germline ends. Per germline, CDR1 SGHNT and CDR2 YYREEE (reference sequence). CDR3 length: 20 amino acids. In DNA, the CDR3 is TGTGCCAGCAGCTTGGTTCGTTTAGCTCTCAGGCAGGGAAAGGTCGGGGAGCTGTTTTTT. Protein sequence: CASSLVRLALRQGKVGELFF.

The chain employs TRBV7-9 and TRBJ2-1; 9 bases are a match to TRBD2. Germline lookup yields CDR1 SEHNR and CDR2 FQNEAQ (reference sequence). The ends lost 5 bases at V and 10 bases at J; junction bases unmatched: 15. The CDR3 extends over 16 amino acids. In DNA form, the CDR3 reads TGTGCCAGCAGCCAACCTGTCGGGCTAGCGGGAAGCGAGCAGTTCTTC. Protein product: CASSQPVGLAGSEQFF.

This clone showed up just once. V is TRBV4-1 and J is TRBJ1-5, with 7 bases aligning to TRBD1. The germline V gene has CDR1 MGHRA and CDR2 YSYEKL. V shed 0 bases, J shed 7 bases, and the junction held 6 bases outside the gene matches. This CDR3 spans 15 amino acids. CDR3 sequence: CASSQDEGGWQPQHF. The CDR3 nucleotides are TGCGCCAGCAGCCAAGATGAAGGGGGCTGGCAGCCCCAGCATTTT.

J is TRBJ2-3 and V is TRBV6-4; 12 bases match TRBD2. The V gene's germline CDR1 is MRHNA and CDR2 SNTAGT. J was trimmed by 4 bases and V by 6 bases; bases with no gene match: 8. This CDR3 contains 16 residues. CDR3 nucleotides: TGTGCCAGCAGCCCGACTAGCGGGAGTGGTGCAGATACGCAGTATTTT. Translation: CASSPTSGSGADTQYF.

The chain joins TRBV29-1 to TRBJ2-7; perhaps TRBD2 as D (6 bases). V shed 4 bases and J shed 5 bases, with 30 bases lying between them. Germline loops: CDR1 SQVTM, CDR2 ANQGSEA. The length of the CDR3 is 18 residues. The CDR3 coding sequence is TGCAGCGTTGGGGGGTCTATCGGTAGGGGACTGCTTGCTAACGAGCAGTACTTC. Translation: CSVGGSIGRGLLANEQYF.

In the case of this clone: The identical CDR3 is also encoded by other nucleotide sequences in the sample. This rearrangement joins TRBV18 to TRBJ2-3, with TRBD1 matching 9 bases. The germline CDR1 and CDR2 sequences are KGHSH and LQKENI. V dropped 6 bases and J dropped 3; count of bases not matched to a gene: 7. CDR3 length equals 15 residues. For the CDR3, the DNA is TGTGCCAGCTCTCGCGGACAGGGGATAACAGATACGCAGTATTTT. Its translation is CASSRGQGITDTQYF.

The chain employs TRBV10-2 and TRBJ1-4; D gene unclear. Germline CDR1 reads WSHSY; CDR2 reads SAAADI. Trimming cost V 2 bases and J 8 bases, with 6 bases left between them. The CDR3 runs to 12 residues. This chain's CDR3 is CASSEAGEKLFF. DNA for the CDR3: TGCGCCAGCAGTGAGGCGGGGGAAAAACTGTTTTTT.

DNA of the CDR3: TGTGCCAGCAGTGAAGGGGTCGGGAGCCCCTACGAGCAGTACTTC. It specifies CASSEGVGSPYEQYF. The gene calls are TRBV2 and TRBJ2-7; TRBD2 might be the D (6 bases). CDR3 length: 15 residues. Germline-derived CDR1 and CDR2 are SNHLY and FYNNEI. V was pared by 1 base and J by 2 bases, with 12 bases between.

The chain recombines TRBV6-4 with TRBJ1-4, with D maybe TRBD1 (6 bases). From germline, CDR1 is MRHNA and CDR2 SNTAGT. The CDR3 is 18 residues long. CDR3 in amino acids: CAFTRAQSQGGTNEKLFF. The CDR3, as DNA: TGTGCGTTTACGAGGGCTCAGTCACAAGGGGGTACTAATGAAAAACTGTTTTTT.